The clone carrying this T cell receptor beta chain was counted a few times. What it recognizes is unknown. Treatment here: oral pan-JAK inhibitor, 5-10 mg twice daily. Following RNA extraction, reverse transcription yielded cDNA that acted as the sequencing template. Clones were read by immunoSEQ multiplex PCR, and TCRdb kept only the in-frame ones, dropping some. The table lists about 94,000 clones, 70% to 80% of them singletons, with around 16% in the top ten. This sample was included in a study of CD8+ T cells in alopecia areata. The wider study: Percentage of affected scalp area was the basis on which treated patients' severity was scored. Broader study findings: Normal skin's resident alphabeta T cells are also sequenced in scalp samples. Tofacitinib delivered significant drops in scalp clonality and in expanded CD8+ clones among the top 100. A large proportion of expanded lesional clones were detected persisting in scalp and blood during tofacitinib.

CDR3 length: 15 residues. Germline assignment: CDR1 SEHNR and CDR2 FQNEAQ (reference sequence). Trimming removed 5 bases at V and 5 bases at J, with 15 bases between. Sequenced material: CD8+ T cells sorted from blood, taken at approximately week 44, from a patient treated with tofacitinib. This clonotype was obtained from a human donor with alopecia areata. The V and J genes are TRBV7-9 and TRBJ2-2; no clear D. CDR3 in amino acids: CASSPEIQTTGELFF. CDR3 nucleotide sequence: TGTGCCAGCAGCCCCGAAATTCAGACAACCGGGGAGCTGTTTTTT.